The 10 T cell receptor beta chains given below trace back to one sample, sequenced in a study of low-dose radiotherapy and immunotherapy resistance in tumors. Primers targeting TRAV and TRBV primed first-strand cDNA, covering alpha and beta chains. PCR amplification of the TCRs was performed with Phusion for 20 to 25 PCR cycles, and it relied on a constant-region primer together with a V-primer adapter. MiXCR was run by TCRdb on the reads, yielding one entry per CDR3 protein. The sample contains under 110,000 distinct CDR3 sequences, around 20% of which appear only once. The time point: after trial treatment. Indicated treatment: LDRT plus nivolumab, ipilimumab, low-dose cyclophosphamide and aspirin (RACIN trial). Sequencing was performed on PBMCs, taken after low-dose radiotherapy plus immunotherapy. The receptors come from a male donor with prostate cancer.

This clonotype showed up many times. The chain employs TRBV2 and TRBJ2-7, with a weak D call TRBD2 (5 bases). Trimming left V 10 bases short and J 3 bases short, with 13 bases between. The germline gives CDR1 SNHLY, CDR2 FYNNEI. The CDR3 consists of 12 residues. Here the CDR3 DNA reads TGTGCCACCGGGGAGTCCCTCTACGAGCAGTACTTC. It yields the protein CATGESLYEQYF.

As concerns this clonotype: This sequence is one base from a far larger clone and is likely a read error. The chain couples TRBV6-1 to TRBJ2-1; D is undetermined. Trimming removed 4 bases at V and 10 bases at J, with 11 bases between. In germline, CDR1 is MNHNS, CDR2 SASEGT. The length of the CDR3 is 12 residues. The chain's CDR3 is CASSAQVYEQFF. The CDR3 DNA reads as TGTGCCAGCAGTGCGCAGGTCTACGAGCAGTTCTTC.

This clonotype was counted ten times or more. This chain links TRBV7-2 with TRBJ2-1; D remains unclear. The CDR3 totals 13 residues. Trimming took off 5 bases at V and 2 bases at J, with 7 bases between the two ends. Per the germline V gene, CDR1 is SGHTA and CDR2 is FQGNSA. The CDR3 DNA sequence: TGTGCCAGCAGCGCAGATCCCTACAATGAGCAGTTCTTC. This gives the protein CASSADPYNEQFF. Full variable domain (missing parts from reference TRBV7-2 and TRBJ2-1): GAGVSQSPSNKVTEKGKDVELRCDPISGHTALYWYRQSLGQGLEFLIYFQGNSAPDKSGLPSDRFSAERTGGSVSTLTIQRTQQEDSAVYLCASSADPYNEQFFGPGTRLTVL.

There are many counts of this clonotype. This rearrangement joins TRBV5-4 to TRBJ2-1; 11 bases align to TRBD1. The CDR3 extends over 14 amino acids. J gave up 7 bases and V 4 bases, and 4 bases lay outside the gene matches. CDR1 and CDR2 (germline): SGHNT, YYREEE (reference sequence). CDR3: CASSRTGGGNEQFF. The CDR3 coding sequence is TGTGCCAGCAGCCGGACAGGGGGCGGGAATGAGCAGTTCTTC.

The chain combines TRBV3-1 with TRBJ1-1, with TRBD1 as a possible D gene (6 bases). There are 13 residues in the CDR3. The germline V gene encodes CDR1 LGHDT and CDR2 YNNKEL (reference sequence). Between the trimmed V and J ends, which lost 2 bases and 8 bases, there was a span of 12 bases. In DNA form, the CDR3 reads TGTGCCAGCAGCCAAACCGAAGGGACAGAAGCTTTCTTT. Translated: CASSQTEGTEAFF. Based on the CDR3 plus reference TRBV3-1 and TRBJ1-1, the full variable domain is DTAVSQTPKYLVTQMGNDKSIKCEQNLGHDTMYWYKQDSKKFLKIMFSYNNKELIINETVPNRFSPKSPDKAHLNLHINSLELGDSAVYFCASSQTEGTEAFFGQGTRLTVV.

This clonotype was detected only once. This chain joins TRBV7-9 and TRBJ2-1, with D possibly matching TRBD2 (6 bases). Gene TRBJ2-7 matches the end of the DNA better, so the J call may be wrong. Germline loops: CDR1 SEHNR, CDR2 FQNEAQ (reference sequence). The CDR3 spans 14 residues. This CDR3 is CASSFRSGEGEQYF. The CDR3 coding sequence is TGTGCCAGCAGCTTCAGATCGGGAGAGGGCGAGCAGTACTTC.

This clonotype was seen a handful of times. The rearrangement links TRBV7-3 to TRBJ2-1; TRBD2 aligns across 9 bases. The CDR3 length is 15 residues. V lost 5 bases to trimming and J lost 10 bases; unmatched junction nucleotides: 12. Germline values: CDR1 SGHTA, CDR2 FQGTGA. DNA of the CDR3: TGTGCCAGCAGCCCAACGGGACTAGCACTTGGAGAGCAGTTCTTC. Amino acids: CASSPTGLALGEQFF.

Notes on this clonotype: This likely reflects a read error, since a far larger clone is one base away. V is TRBV3-1 and J is TRBJ2-7, with TRBD2 matching over 7 bases. Germline V gives CDR1 LGHDT, CDR2 YNNKEL (reference sequence). Trimming cost V 4 bases and J 7 bases; bases outside gene matches: 13. CDR3 length equals 15 residues. Here the CDR3 reads CASSRPYGGYNEQYF. The CDR3 DNA reads as TGTGCCAGCAGCCGCCCCTACGGGGGGTACAATGAGCAGTACTTC.

This clonotype was observed a few times. The rearrangement joins TRBV5-6 to TRBJ2-7; possible D gene TRBD2, 5 bases. The V gene lost 1 base and the J gene lost 2 bases, with 10 bases spanning the gap. Per the germline V gene, CDR1 is SGHDT and CDR2 is YYEEEE. CDR3 length: 14 residues. The CDR3 is CASSLPDFPYEQYF. DNA of the CDR3: TGTGCCAGCAGCTTGCCGGACTTTCCCTACGAGCAGTACTTC.

This clonotype showed up many times. The chain uses TRBV12-3 or TRBV12-4 and TRBJ2-7; 8 positions match TRBD2. This CDR3 spans 16 amino acids. J lost 7 bases, V lost 1 base, and 12 bases had no gene match. DNA of the CDR3: TGTGCCAGCAGTTTAGGGCTAGCGGGCGCCCAGGTAGAGCAGTACTTC. It encodes CASSLGLAGAQVEQYF.